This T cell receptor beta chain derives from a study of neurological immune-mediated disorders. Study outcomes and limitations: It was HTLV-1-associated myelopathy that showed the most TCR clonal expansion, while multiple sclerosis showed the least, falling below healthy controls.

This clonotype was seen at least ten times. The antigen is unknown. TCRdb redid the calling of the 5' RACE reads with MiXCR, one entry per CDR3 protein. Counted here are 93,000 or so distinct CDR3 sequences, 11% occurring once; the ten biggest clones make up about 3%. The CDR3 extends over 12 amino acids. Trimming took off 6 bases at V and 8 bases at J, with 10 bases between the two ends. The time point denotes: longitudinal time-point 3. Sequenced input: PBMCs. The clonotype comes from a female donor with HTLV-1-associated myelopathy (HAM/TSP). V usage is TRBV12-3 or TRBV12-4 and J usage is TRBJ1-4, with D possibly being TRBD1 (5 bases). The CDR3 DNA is TGTGCCAGCAGGCGGAGGGACGAAAAACTGTTTTTT. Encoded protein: CASRRRDEKLFF.